A single sample gave rise to the 27 T cell receptor delta chains below, sequenced in a study of Vδ1+ human thymocytes. Whole-study findings and limits: Highly polyclonal TRG and TRD repertoires with Gaussian CDR3 length distributions appeared in thymus.

These receptors' antigens are unknown. Extracted RNA was reverse transcribed into cDNA. CDR3 amplicons came from multiplex PCR with pooled V-gene forward and constant-region reverse primers. TCRdb re-called the multiplex PCR reads with CATT. The sample consists of 70,000 to 90,000 delta-chain clones, around 32% of them appearing once. The sample consisted of Vdelta1+ gamma-delta thymocytes from the thymus. Subset reported: FACS-sorted CD3+ TCRalphabeta- TCRVdelta1+ TCRVdelta2- thymocytes. Receptor source: a boy younger than two who had congenital heart surgery.

The chain combines TRDV1 with TRDJ1; 9 bases line up with TRDD3. Per the germline V gene, CDR1 is TSWWSYY and CDR2 is QGS. V dropped 1 base and J dropped 1; count of bases not matched to a gene: 25. The CDR3 is made up of 23 amino acids. The CDR3 reads CALGEPAFLPAGMLGDLTDKLIF. The CDR3 DNA follows: TGTGCTCTTGGGGAACCCGCCTTCCTGCCCGCGGGAATGCTGGGGGATCTCACCGATAAACTCATCTTT.

Regarding this clone: A read error may account for a junction end that differs from germline. The chain uses TRDV1 and TRDJ1; no reliable D call. Germline-derived CDR1 and CDR2 are TSWWSYY and QGS. The CDR3 contains 15 residues. The CDR3 is CALGKLRPCTDKLIF. The CDR3 DNA reads as TGTGCTCTTGGGAAACTACGGCCTTGCACCGATAAACTCATCTTT.

There are a few counts of this clone. V and J are TRDV1 and TRDJ1, with 11 bases fitting TRDD3. V shed 1 base, J shed 8 bases, and the junction held 18 bases outside the gene matches. This CDR3 region has 19 residues. Germline V gives CDR1 TSWWSYY, CDR2 QGS. The CDR3 protein is CALGEPLTGGYISRPKLIF. CDR3 DNA: TGTGCTCTTGGGGAACCGCTTACTGGGGGATATATTTCTCGACCAAAACTCATCTTT.

V and J are TRDV1 and TRDJ1; the match to TRDD3 covers 8 bases. Germline assignment: CDR1 TSWWSYY and CDR2 QGS. Trimming removed 3 bases from V and 0 bases from J; junction bases left unmatched: 21. There are 21 residues in the CDR3. The CDR3 DNA reads as TGTGCTCTTGGGGACCCCTCCAACTCCCTTACTGGGGGCTGGTACACCGATAAACTCATCTTT. Its protein product is CALGDPSNSLTGGWYTDKLIF.

J is TRDJ1 and V is TRDV1, with TRDD3 matching 8 bases. The CDR3 contains 19 residues. Losses at the gene ends were 5 bases for V and 1 base for J; bases not matched to a gene: 18. Germline CDR1 is TSWWSYY and CDR2 is QGS. CDR3 region: CALGINFPVLGERTDKLIF. In DNA form, the CDR3 reads TGTGCTCTTGGGATCAACTTTCCCGTTCTGGGGGAACGCACCGATAAACTCATCTTT.

The V and J genes are TRDV1 and TRDJ1; TRDD3 matches 12 bases. CDR3 size: 20 residues. Unmatched junction bases numbered 15, after V lost 1 base and J lost 3 bases. Germline loops: CDR1 TSWWSYY, CDR2 QGS. CDR3 in amino acids: CALGEPFLHWGIPGADKLIF. The CDR3 DNA reads TGTGCTCTTGGGGAACCCTTCCTACACTGGGGGATACCAGGGGCCGATAAACTCATCTTT.

The chain has TRDV1 and TRDJ1, with D uncertain. CDR1 TSWWSYY and CDR2 QGS come from the germline V gene. V lost 3 bases and J 2 bases, leaving 16 bases between the germline ends. The CDR3 has 16 residues. The CDR3 loop reads CALGDRGPSVTDKLIF. CDR3 DNA: TGTGCTCTTGGGGACCGTGGCCCCTCCGTTACCGATAAACTCATCTTT.

This clone was observed a few times. The genes are TRDV1 and TRDJ1; TRDD2 or TRDD3 may be the D gene (9 bases each). The length of the CDR3 is 20 residues. CDR1 is TSWWSYY and CDR2 is QGS in the germline V gene. V was clipped by 3 bases and J by 1 base, with 27 bases between them. The CDR3 sequence is CALGDPFLRRVGDSTDKLIF. The CDR3 region has the DNA TGTGCTCTTGGGGATCCCTTCCTACGCAGAGTGGGGGATAGCACCGATAAACTCATCTTT.

The sample holds a few counts of this clone. The rearrangement joins TRDV1 to TRDJ1; 9 bases are a match to TRDD3. V dropped 4 bases and J dropped 4; count of bases not matched to a gene: 10. Looked up from germline, CDR1 is TSWWSYY and CDR2 is QGS. The CDR3 covers 16 residues. This CDR3 reads CALGALRGYGNDKLIF. The CDR3 bases are TGTGCTCTTGGGGCCTTACGGGGATACGGGAACGATAAACTCATCTTT.

V is TRDV1 and J is TRDJ1; D call uncertain. Per the germline V gene, CDR1 is TSWWSYY and CDR2 is QGS. Trimming removed 5 bases at V and 0 bases at J, with 25 bases between. The CDR3 extends over 19 amino acids. The CDR3 is CALGPTAGWSRGYTDKLIF. The CDR3, as DNA: TGTGCTCTTGGGCCCACGGCTGGCTGGTCCCGGGGTTACACCGATAAACTCATCTTT.

This clone showed up just a few times. V and J are TRDV1 and TRDJ1; possibly TRDD3 for D (8 bases). Trimming removed 6 bases from V and 3 bases from J, with 29 bases in between. Germline loops: CDR1 TSWWSYY, CDR2 QGS. The CDR3 loop spans 19 amino acids. CDR3 in amino acids: CALGGPSFPTGGDADKLIF. The CDR3 DNA reads as TGTGCTCTTGGTGGCCCCTCTTTTCCTACTGGGGGGGATGCCGATAAACTCATCTTT.

This clone was observed a few times. V usage is TRDV1 and J usage is TRDJ1; 13 bases line up with TRDD3. The germline CDR1 and CDR2 sequences are TSWWSYY and QGS. There are 23 residues in the CDR3. V shed 0 bases, J shed 0 bases, and the junction held 19 bases outside the gene matches. The DNA of the CDR3 is TGTGCTCTTGGGGAACTCACTTCCCACCGATACTGGGGGATACGCTCAGACACCGATAAACTCATCTTT. Translated, it gives CALGELTSHRYWGIRSDTDKLIF.

V usage is TRDV1 and J usage is TRDJ1, with TRDD3 matching over 11 bases. The CDR3 is 23 amino acids. V lost 0 bases to trimming and J lost 0 bases; unmatched junction nucleotides: 21. Germline lookup yields CDR1 TSWWSYY and CDR2 QGS. The CDR3, as DNA: TGTGCTCTTGGGGAACTCTCCTACCAACAATTCTGGGGGATACCCAAGTACACCGATAAACTCATCTTT. Translation gives CALGELSYQQFWGIPKYTDKLIF.

The chain has TRDV1 and TRDJ1, with 11 bases that match TRDD3. The length of the CDR3 is 15 residues. V lost 4 bases to trimming and J lost 9 bases; unmatched junction nucleotides: 10. In germline, CDR1 is TSWWSYY, CDR2 QGS. CDR3 coding DNA: TGTGCTCTTGGGGCTAATAACTGGGGGATAAGGGAACTCATCTTT. Translation gives CALGANNWGIRELIF.

This clone was observed a handful of times. V and J are TRDV2 and TRDJ1, with 9 bases aligning to TRDD3. Unmatched junction bases numbered 8, after V lost 5 bases and J lost 2 bases. The CDR3 runs 15 residues. Germline CDR1 and CDR2: GEAIGNYY and EKD. CDR3 residues: CACVIGDTKTDKLIF. The CDR3 bases are TGTGCCTGTGTTATCGGGGATACGAAAACCGATAAACTCATCTTT.

This rearrangement joins TRDV1 to TRDJ1; 8 bases line up with TRDD3. The J segment lost 8 bases and the V segment lost 2 bases, leaving 10 bases of the junction unmatched. This CDR3 region has 15 residues. Germline V lookup: CDR1 TSWWSYY, CDR2 QGS. CDR3 amino acids: CALGETYWGVRKLIF. The CDR3, as DNA: TGTGCTCTTGGGGAAACCTACTGGGGGGTCCGAAAACTCATCTTT.

The chain uses TRDV1 and TRDJ1; 13 bases match TRDD3. CDR1 is TSWWSYY, CDR2 QGS, per germline. This CDR3 has 21 amino acids. V was pared by 3 bases and J by 4 bases, with 20 bases of the junction left unmatched. In nucleotides, the CDR3 is TGTGCTCTTGGGGAGATTCCTAAAACCTGGTACTGGGGGATACGCGGCGATAAACTCATCTTT. Translating it yields CALGEIPKTWYWGIRGDKLIF.

This clone was recorded a few times. The chain couples TRDV2 to TRDJ1; D gene ambiguous. V lost 9 bases to trimming and J lost 6 bases, with 22 bases between them. Germline assignment: CDR1 GEAIGNYY and CDR2 EKD. CDR3 length: 14 residues. CDR3 nucleotide sequence: TGTGCCCGTAGTCCCCTGGTTACGGTACATAAACTCATCTTT. Translated: CARSPLVTVHKLIF.

The genes are TRDV1 and TRDJ1, with 9 bases that match TRDD2. This CDR3 has 22 residues. The J segment lost 1 base and the V segment lost 2 bases, leaving 23 bases of the junction unmatched. Germline assignment: CDR1 TSWWSYY and CDR2 QGS. CDR3 residues: CALGESPPQPSYEVGFTDKLIF. CDR3 coding DNA: TGTGCTCTTGGGGAAAGCCCCCCTCAGCCTTCCTACGAAGTAGGGTTCACCGATAAACTCATCTTT.

This clone was counted only a few times. This chain connects TRDV1 to TRDJ1; 13 bases are a match to TRDD3. The germline V gene has CDR1 TSWWSYY and CDR2 QGS. V shed 1 base and J 4 bases; nucleotides not matched to a gene: 6. The CDR3 is 17 amino acids. The CDR3 DNA reads as TGTGCTCTTGGGGAACGGGGTACTGGGGGATACGACGATAAACTCATCTTT. This codes for CALGERGTGGYDDKLIF.

This clone was counted only a few times. The chain combines TRDV1 with TRDJ1, with 8 bases aligning to TRDD3. This CDR3 is 20 amino acids long. With V trimmed by 3 bases and J by 1 base, 19 bases remained unmatched. The germline gives CDR1 TSWWSYY, CDR2 QGS. CDR3 nucleotide sequence: TGTGCTCTTGGGGACCGCTGCGGTACGGGATACGCAGCACCCACCGATAAACTCATCTTT. It translates to CALGDRCGTGYAAPTDKLIF.

The chain links TRDV1 to TRDJ1; weak D call: TRDD3 (6 bases). Trimming left V 0 bases short and J 0 bases short, with 35 bases between. CDR1 TSWWSYY and CDR2 QGS come from the germline V gene. This CDR3 is 24 amino acids long. This chain's CDR3 is CALGELGFPTHGLGYWEYTDKLIF. CDR3 DNA: TGTGCTCTTGGGGAACTAGGGTTCCCTACTCACGGGCTGGGGTACTGGGAGTACACCGATAAACTCATCTTT.

This clone was detected only a few times. The chain uses TRDV1 and TRDJ1; D not certain. V gave up 3 bases and J gave up 6 bases, with 29 bases separating them. CDR3 length: 19 amino acids. CDR1 and CDR2 (germline): TSWWSYY, QGS. The CDR3 sequence is CALGEARTDLGPTNNKLIF. The CDR3 nucleotides read TGTGCTCTTGGGGAGGCGCGGACGGATTTAGGCCCAACCAACAATAAACTCATCTTT.

The chain combines TRDV1 with TRDJ1, with D unclear. Trimming left V 2 bases short and J 0 bases short, with 10 bases between. Germline V gene lookup returns CDR1 TSWWSYY and CDR2 QGS. The CDR3 loop spans 15 amino acids. The CDR3 region has the DNA TGTGCTCTTGGGGAAGGGGTCCCGTACACCGATAAACTCATCTTT. Its translation is CALGEGVPYTDKLIF.

This chain links TRDV1 with TRDJ1, with D maybe TRDD3 (5 bases). CDR3 length: 11 residues. Germline V gene data show CDR1 as TSWWSYY and CDR2 as QGS. Trimming stripped 8 bases from V and 5 bases from J, with 9 bases between. CDR3 in DNA: TGTGCTCTTTCCTTGGGGGATAAACTCATCTTT. It encodes CALSLGDKLIF.

This clone was detected only a few times. The chain links TRDV1 to TRDJ1; 11 bases line up with TRDD3. The CDR3 is made up of 21 amino acids. V shed 2 bases, J shed 3 bases, and the junction held 20 bases outside the gene matches. CDR1 is TSWWSYY, CDR2 QGS, per germline. The CDR3 DNA reads as TGTGCTCTTGGGGAATCCACTACCCACCTGGGGGATACAAAGGGACCCGATAAACTCATCTTT. It is translated as CALGESTTHLGDTKGPDKLIF.

Only a few counts were recorded for this clone. The V and J genes are TRDV1 and TRDJ1, with D possibly TRDD3 on 6 matching bases. From germline, CDR1 is TSWWSYY and CDR2 QGS. The CDR3 totals 18 residues. V dropped 5 bases and J dropped 0 bases, with 22 bases sitting between them. CDR3 loop: CALGNPAPRGTYTDKLIF. CDR3 bases: TGTGCTCTTGGGAACCCCGCACCACGGGGGACGTACACCGATAAACTCATCTTT.